These 6 T cell receptor beta chains share one sample of origin, sequenced in a study of cytomegalovirus exposure and HLA in healthy donors. PCR amplification relied on 60 Vbeta primers (plus 13 Jbeta primers). The table came from immunoSEQ multiplex PCR; TCRdb's copy has only in-frame clones and leaves some out. The table lists under 200,000 clones, roughly three quarters of them singletons. The specimen sequenced was PBMCs. These receptors originate from a male donor in good health and CMV-seropositive.

This clone was counted between two and nine times. The chain couples TRBV5-8 to TRBJ2-1; the match to TRBD2 covers 11 bases. CDR1 is SGHTS, CDR2 YDEGEE, per germline. V shed 3 bases, J shed 9 bases, and the junction held 5 bases outside the gene matches. CDR3 length equals 14 residues. CDR3 region: CASSSLAGGREQFF. The CDR3, as DNA: TGTGCCAGCAGCTCCCTAGCGGGGGGCCGTGAGCAGTTCTTC. Combining the CDR3 with reference TRBV5-8 and TRBJ2-1 gives the whole variable domain EAGVTQSPTHLIKTRGQQATLRCSPISGHTSVYWYQQALGLGLQFLLWYDEGEERNRGNFPPRFSGRQFPNYSSELNVNALELEDSALYLCASSSLAGGREQFFGPGTRLTVL.

This chain connects TRBV19 to TRBJ1-2; D is unclear. Trimming took 3 bases from V and 0 from J, leaving 11 bases between them. CDR3 size: 15 residues. Germline V gene data show CDR1 as LNHDA and CDR2 as SQIVND (reference sequence). This CDR3 reads CASSMVGVPNYGYTF. The DNA of the CDR3 is TGTGCCAGTAGTATGGTAGGAGTTCCTAACTATGGCTACACCTTC.

This clone was detected only a few times. The genes are TRBV7-2 and TRBJ2-7; D unresolved. Trimming took off 4 bases at V and 0 bases at J, with 10 bases between the two ends. The CDR3 has 14 amino acids. Germline V gene data show CDR1 as SGHTA and CDR2 as FQGNSA. In DNA, the CDR3 is TGTGCCAGCAGCTCCCCCCCCCACTCCTACGAGCAGTACTTC. Encoded protein: CASSSPPHSYEQYF. The full variable domain, completed using reference TRBV7-2 and TRBJ2-7, is GAGVSQSPSNKVTEKGKDVELRCDPISGHTALYWYRQSLGQGLEFLIYFQGNSAPDKSGLPSDRFSAERTGGSVSTLTIQRTQQEDSAVYLCASSSPPHSYEQYFGPGTRLTVT.

This chain links TRBV6-4 with TRBJ1-3, with no clear D. CDR1 is MRHNA and CDR2 is SNTAGT in the germline V gene. Trimming took 8 bases from V and 0 from J, leaving 20 bases between them. The CDR3 runs to 17 residues. The CDR3: CASAQTTPRCSGNTIYF. CDR3 coding DNA: TGTGCCAGCGCCCAAACGACACCCCGGTGCTCTGGAAACACCATATATTTT.

There are a few counts of this clone. The chain links TRBV6-6 to TRBJ2-7; 9 bases line up with TRBD1. Germline loops: CDR1 MNHNY, CDR2 SVGAGI (reference sequence). V lost 2 bases, J lost 4 bases, and 6 bases stayed unmatched. The CDR3 is made up of 15 amino acids. The CDR3 here is CASSYRQGVDYEQYF. In DNA form, the CDR3 reads TGTGCCAGCAGTTACCGACAGGGGGTAGATTACGAGCAGTACTTC.

The gene calls are TRBV5-4 and TRBJ2-7, with 13 bases identical to TRBD2. Germline V gene lookup returns CDR1 SGHNT and CDR2 YYREEE (reference sequence). CDR3 length: 16 residues. J lost 3 bases, V lost 4 bases, and 7 bases had no gene match. The CDR3 protein is CASSEGLAGSHYEQYF. In nucleotides, the CDR3 is TGTGCCAGCAGCGAGGGACTAGCGGGATCACACTACGAGCAGTACTTC.